This T cell receptor (beta chain) is from a study of blood T cells in healthy people across ages. This clonotype came up a few times. Its antigen is as yet unknown. Findings of the study overall: The long-lived group displayed more naive CD4+ cells, plus higher diversity, than the aged donors did.

Primed by a sample-barcoded 5' primer and a J-beta primer mix, a second PCR proceeded for about 6 to 11 cycles. TCRdb reprocessed the 5' RACE reads via MiXCR and lists one record per CDR3 protein. Here the sample spans 800,000 to 1,300,000 distinct CDR3 sequences, 20% to 25% being singletons. The V segment lost 1 base and the J segment 5 bases; nucleotides outside the gene matches: 12. The CDR3 consists of 18 residues. From germline, CDR1 is SNHLY and CDR2 FYNNEI. These records were also assigned to another study, of T cells of mothers and their children.

The chain recombines TRBV2 with TRBJ2-1; 9 bases align to TRBD2. The receptor's source is a girl aged 2 to 9 in good health. Specimen: blood. The CDR3: CASSEEATAGGPNNEQFF. In nucleotides, the CDR3 is TGTGCCAGCAGTGAAGAGGCAACCGCGGGAGGGCCCAACAATGAGCAGTTCTTC.